This entry concerns a single T cell receptor beta chain. The data were obtained in a study of shared clonotypes between healthy human individuals. Germline V lookup: CDR1 SGHTA, CDR2 FQGNSA. The CDR3 is 16 amino acids. With 5 bases clipped from V and 6 bases from J, the junction kept 10 bases outside the gene matches. Once extracted for a subset, genomic DNA was divided evenly among several immunoSEQ plates. Sequenced by immunoSEQ multiplex PCR; TCRdb stores in-frame clones only, minus some. The table includes millions of clones, 95% detected once. The rearrangement links TRBV7-2 to TRBJ2-7; 13 bases fit TRBD2. Sequencing used naive CD4+ T cells sorted from blood. Subset: CD45RA+ positively selected. This TCR derives from a man aged 18 to 35 in good health. CDR3 loop: CASSVFIGLAGVEQYF. DNA for the CDR3: TGTGCCAGCAGCGTTTTCATTGGACTAGCGGGAGTCGAGCAGTACTTC.